This entry lists 28 T cell receptor beta chains sequenced from one sample in a study of regulatory T cells in long-lasting Graves disease. Building the TCR beta libraries relied on iRepertoire HTBI primers, and CDR3 regions underwent Arm-PCR. MiXCR was run by TCRdb on the multiplex PCR reads, yielding one entry per CDR3 protein. Of 440,000 or so distinct CDR3 sequences listed, just under 15% are singletons. As for time point: newly diagnosed GD, antithyroid drugs for less than 3 months. Scientists built the TCR library using RNA that was extracted from PBMCs. The sample also formed part of further work on T cells in Graves' hyperthyroidism and ophthalmopathy.

Sequenced here: peripheral blood mononuclear cells (PBMCs), sampled at new diagnosis, from a patient treated with antithyroid drugs. All receptors derive from a woman under 40 with Graves disease.

This clonotype was picked up many times. The chain couples TRBV28 to TRBJ2-3; tentatively, D is TRBD2 (6 bases). CDR3 length: 14 amino acids. The germline V gene encodes CDR1 MDHEN and CDR2 SYDVKM. Trimming removed 6 bases from V and 0 bases from J, with 10 bases in between. CDR3: CASREGTSTDTQYF. The CDR3 region has the DNA TGTGCCAGCAGGGAAGGGACTAGCACAGATACGCAGTATTTT.

The gene calls are TRBV5-1 and TRBJ1-5, with D possibly matching TRBD1 (5 bases). In germline, CDR1 is SGHRS, CDR2 YFSETQ. Trimming cost V 0 bases and J 4 bases, with 11 bases left between them. The CDR3 is 15 amino acids. The CDR3, as DNA: TGCGCCAGCAGCTTGGGGCCAGGGACTAATCAGCCCCAGCATTTT. Protein sequence: CASSLGPGTNQPQHF.

This clonotype was counted many times. This chain uses TRBV15 with TRBJ2-2; tentatively, D is TRBD1 or TRBD2 (5 bases each). This CDR3 comprises 18 residues. The ends were cut back, 0 bases at V and 0 bases at J, with 14 bases in the middle. CDR1 is LNHNV, CDR2 YYDKDF, per germline (reference sequence). CDR3 in amino acids: CATSRDYGARANTGELFF. For the CDR3, the DNA is TGTGCCACCAGCAGAGATTACGGGGCGCGGGCGAACACCGGGGAGCTGTTTTTT.

This chain uses TRBV27 with TRBJ2-2; D ambiguous. This CDR3 contains 16 residues. Looked up from germline, CDR1 is MNHEY and CDR2 is SMNVEV (reference sequence). Trimming shortened V by 5 bases and J by 8 bases, and 21 bases separated the two germline ends. The CDR3 region has the DNA TGTGCCAGCAGTCCGGATAACTGGCCTCAAGCAGGGGAGCTGTTTTTT. It is translated as CASSPDNWPQAGELFF.

J is TRBJ2-7 and V is TRBV28; D perhaps matches TRBD1 (6 bases). Per germline, CDR1 MDHEN and CDR2 SYDVKM. CDR3 length: 14 amino acids. V shed 4 bases and J shed 4 bases, with 14 bases lying between them. This chain's CDR3 is CASSSTGREYEQYF. The CDR3 bases are TGTGCCAGCAGTTCTACAGGGAGAGAGTACGAGCAGTACTTC.

This clonotype has ten or more counts. V usage is TRBV6-1 and J usage is TRBJ2-7; 7 positions agree with TRBD2. CDR1 is MNHNS, CDR2 SASEGT, per germline. CDR3 length: 12 amino acids. V lost 6 bases, J lost 3 bases, and 2 bases stayed unmatched. DNA for the CDR3: TGTGCCAGCAGCGGACTAGACTACGAGCAGTACTTC. As protein: CASSGLDYEQYF.

This clonotype was counted ten times or more. The rearrangement joins TRBV7-3 to TRBJ2-1; 9 positions agree with TRBD2. The CDR3 totals 15 residues. Germline CDR1 and CDR2: SGHTA and FQGTGA. Trimming cost V 0 bases and J 7 bases; bases outside gene matches: 4. The CDR3 reads CASSLTGLAENEQFF. The CDR3 DNA reads as TGTGCCAGCAGCTTAACGGGACTAGCAGAAAATGAGCAGTTCTTC.

This clonotype was counted a few times. The rearrangement uses TRBV3-1 and TRBJ2-7; D could derive from TRBD1 or TRBD2 (5 bases each). Germline lookup yields CDR1 LGHDT and CDR2 YNNKEL (reference sequence). V was cut by 3 bases and J by 2 bases, with 17 bases left in between. The CDR3 has 16 amino acids. The CDR3 sequence is CASSHRGAVPTYEQYF. The CDR3 DNA sequence: TGTGCCAGCAGCCATCGAGGGGCTGTCCCGACCTACGAGCAGTACTTC.

This clonotype was counted between two and nine times. This CDR3 reads CASSSGPRNEQFF. The DNA of the CDR3 is TGTGCCAGCAGCTCAGGTCCCCGCAATGAGCAGTTCTTC. The V and J genes are TRBV7-8 and TRBJ2-1, with D uncertain. CDR3 length equals 13 residues. Germline loops: CDR1 SGHVS, CDR2 FQNEAQ. Trimming cost V 4 bases and J 6 bases, with 10 bases left between them.

The CDR3: CASSVLDSEQFF. The DNA of the CDR3 is TGTGCCAGCAGCGTACTAGACAGTGAGCAGTTCTTC. The V gene is TRBV5-6, the J gene TRBJ2-1; D tentatively fits TRBD1 or TRBD2 (5 bases each). Deletions cut 4 bases from V and 9 bases from J, with 11 bases between. The V gene's germline CDR1 is SGHDT and CDR2 YYEEEE. CDR3 length: 12 residues.

This clonotype was picked up a small number of times. The chain couples TRBV6-1 to TRBJ1-4; D is unresolved. V was trimmed by 6 bases and J by 7 bases, leaving 12 bases between them. The CDR3 extends over 13 amino acids. Germline V lookup: CDR1 MNHNS, CDR2 SASEGT. The CDR3 is CASRGHGTEKLFF. The CDR3 DNA follows: TGTGCCAGCAGGGGCCACGGCACTGAAAAACTGTTTTTT.

In this sample, this clonotype turned up a few times. The rearrangement uses TRBV18 and TRBJ2-7; TRBD1 aligns across 8 bases. Germline CDR1 is KGHSH and CDR2 is LQKENI. With 3 bases clipped from V and 6 bases from J, the junction kept 10 bases outside the gene matches. The CDR3 length is 15 residues. The CDR3 region has the DNA TGTGCCAGCTCACCCGGGGGACAGGTCGGAATCGAGCAGTACTTC. It yields the protein CASSPGGQVGIEQYF. The complete variable domain, with remaining parts taken from reference TRBV18 and TRBJ2-7, reads NAGVMQNPRHLVRRRGQEARLRCSPMKGHSHVYWYRQLPEEGLKFMVYLQKENIIDESGMPKERFSAEFPKEGPSILRIQQVVRGDSAAYFCASSPGGQVGIEQYFGPGTRLTVT.

This clonotype was seen at least ten times. The chain links TRBV20-1 to TRBJ2-7; weak D call: TRBD2 (6 bases). The ends were cut back, 1 base at V and 2 bases at J, with 12 bases in the middle. The CDR3 covers 14 residues. Germline CDR1 is DFQATT and CDR2 is SNEGSKA (reference sequence). CDR3 in DNA: TGCAGTGCTAGAGGGCCCGGGGGAACCTACGAGCAGTACTTC. Translation: CSARGPGGTYEQYF.

This clonotype was seen many times. The rearrangement uses TRBV6-2 or TRBV6-3 and TRBJ1-2; D unresolved. This CDR3 has 15 residues. CDR1 MNHEY and CDR2 SVGEGT come from the germline V gene. Trimming cost V 0 bases and J 3 bases, with 11 bases left between them. CDR3 bases: TGTGCCAGCAGTTACTCTACCACGGTTTACTATGGCTACACCTTC. As protein: CASSYSTTVYYGYTF.

This clonotype has a count of ten or more. The chain carries TRBV11-2 and TRBJ2-3; D gene unclear. Germline V gene data show CDR1 as SGHAT and CDR2 as FQNNGV. Trimming cost V 4 bases and J 4 bases, with 3 bases left between them. This CDR3 spans 11 amino acids. The CDR3 DNA reads TGTGCCAGCAGCTCGGCAGATACGCAGTATTTT. It yields the protein CASSSADTQYF.

The chain joins TRBV10-1 to TRBJ2-5; 8 bases line up with TRBD1. This CDR3 comprises 15 residues. Germline CDR1 reads WNHNN; CDR2 reads SYGVQD (reference sequence). J lost 5 bases, V lost 4 bases, and 9 bases had no gene match. CDR3 region: CASSGGTGMEETQYF. For the CDR3, the DNA is TGCGCCAGCAGTGGGGGGACAGGAATGGAGGAGACCCAGTACTTC.

J is TRBJ2-1 and V is TRBV11-3; 11 nucleotides align to TRBD2. CDR1 and CDR2 (germline): SGHNT, YENEEA. The CDR3 loop spans 17 amino acids. Trimming cost V 5 bases and J 8 bases; bases outside gene matches: 14. CDR3 residues: CASSTHGGLADPHEQFF. CDR3 coding DNA: TGTGCCAGCAGCACTCACGGGGGACTAGCGGACCCTCATGAGCAGTTCTTC.

This clonotype was seen many times. Mismatch with germline at one junction end may stem from a read error. V is TRBV6-5 and J is TRBJ2-3, with 15 bases aligning to TRBD2. CDR3 size: 16 residues. The germline gives CDR1 MNHEY, CDR2 SVGAGI. CDR3: CASSWGLAGGTDTQYF. CDR3 coding DNA: TGTGCCAGCAGTTGGGGACTAGCGGGAGGCACGGATACGCAGTATTTT.

In its sample, this clonotype was seen many times. V is TRBV6-2 or TRBV6-3 and J is TRBJ2-1, with 7 bases identical to TRBD2. V shed 8 bases and J 0 bases; nucleotides not matched to a gene: 10. CDR1 and CDR2 (germline): MNHEY, SVGEGT. This CDR3 has 16 amino acids. CDR3 region: CASGGGGFRSYNEQFF. In nucleotides, the CDR3 is TGTGCCAGCGGGGGGGGAGGGTTCCGCTCCTACAATGAGCAGTTCTTC.

The sample holds many counts of this clonotype. The V gene is TRBV30, the J gene TRBJ1-2; D gene ambiguous. This CDR3 spans 12 amino acids. The V gene's germline CDR1 is GTSNPN and CDR2 SVGIG (reference sequence). V was trimmed by 4 bases and J by 8 bases, leaving 14 bases between them. The CDR3 is CAWTPTSAGYTF. CDR3 in DNA: TGTGCCTGGACTCCAACGTCAGCCGGCTACACCTTC.

The gene calls are TRBV27 and TRBJ1-5, with D uncertain. CDR1 and CDR2 from the germline V gene are MNHEY and SMNVEV (reference sequence). The V end lost 3 bases, the J end lost 0 bases, and 9 bases lay between the germline ends. CDR3 length: 15 residues. The CDR3 coding sequence is TGTGCCAGCAGTTTTCGGGCCGTTAGCAATCAGCCCCAGCATTTT. Protein sequence: CASSFRAVSNQPQHF.

This clonotype occurred many times. The CDR3 here is CASSSWDQETQYF. The CDR3 DNA reads as TGTGCCAGCAGCTCCTGGGACCAAGAGACCCAGTACTTC. This rearrangement joins TRBV11-2 to TRBJ2-5; the D is unclear. CDR1 is SGHAT and CDR2 is FQNNGV in the germline V gene. V lost 4 bases to trimming and J lost 0 bases, with 6 bases between them. The CDR3 consists of 13 residues. The full variable domain, completed using reference TRBV11-2 and TRBJ2-5, is EAGVAQSPRYKIIEKRQSVAFWCNPISGHATLYWYQQILGQGPKLLIQFQNNGVVDDSQLPKDRFSAERLKGVDSTLKIQPAKLEDSAVYLCASSSWDQETQYFGPGTRLLVL.

This clonotype showed up many times. The chain joins TRBV5-1 to TRBJ1-1, with a weak D call TRBD1 (6 bases). The V end lost 0 bases, the J end lost 0 bases, and 12 bases lay between the germline ends. The CDR3 has 16 residues. Germline V gene lookup returns CDR1 SGHRS and CDR2 YFSETQ. In DNA, the CDR3 is TGCGCCAGCAGCTTGGTAGCAGGGGTACTGAACACTGAAGCTTTCTTT. Encoded protein: CASSLVAGVLNTEAFF.

In its sample, this clonotype was seen many times. The rearrangement links TRBV11-2 to TRBJ2-3, with 11 positions matching TRBD2. The CDR3 contains 15 residues. The V and J ends lost 3 bases and 6 bases, in that order; junction bases with no gene match: 5. Per the germline V gene, CDR1 is SGHAT and CDR2 is FQNNGV. The CDR3 sequence: CASSFSGRAEDTQYF. As DNA, the CDR3 is TGTGCCAGCAGCTTTAGCGGGAGGGCAGAGGATACGCAGTATTTT.

This clonotype was seen many times. The genes are TRBV28 and TRBJ2-5; TRBD1 matches 7 bases. Germline values: CDR1 MDHEN, CDR2 SYDVKM. There are 18 residues in the CDR3. V shed 4 bases, J shed 1 base, and the junction held 15 bases outside the gene matches. The CDR3 nucleotides are TGTGCCAGCAGTTACGTACAGGGGATCCAGCAGACCCAAGAGACCCAGTACTTC. The encoded protein is CASSYVQGIQQTQETQYF.

This clonotype was seen at least ten times. The CDR3 DNA follows: TGTGCCAGCAGGGCCGGGACTAGCTGGTTCTTC. As protein: CASRAGTSWFF. V gene TRBV11-1 combines with J gene TRBJ2-1; TRBD2 agrees at 9 bases. After removal of 6 bases from V and 15 bases from J, the junction contained 6 bases not matched to a gene. The CDR3 runs to 11 residues. Looked up from germline, CDR1 is SGHAT and CDR2 is FQDESV (reference sequence).

CDR3 coding DNA: TGTGCCAGCCATATTGGGCTGAACACTGAAGCTTTCTTT. This codes for CASHIGLNTEAFF. J is TRBJ1-1 and V is TRBV27; no firm D call. There are 13 residues in the CDR3. The V end was cut by 8 bases, the J end by 0 bases, with 10 bases between. CDR1 and CDR2 (germline): MNHEY, SMNVEV (reference sequence).

Concerning this clonotype: This sequence may be a read error, since a much larger clone differs from it by one base. The V and J genes are TRBV5-1 and TRBJ2-1; 7 positions agree with TRBD1. The CDR3 consists of 14 residues. Germline CDR1 is SGHRS and CDR2 is YFSETQ. The CDR3 is CASELGTVYSEQFF. The CDR3 nucleotides are TGCGCCAGCGAGCTAGGGACAGTCTACAGTGAGCAGTTCTTC.